Presented here are 10 T cell receptor beta chains from one specimen sequenced in a study of a mutant IDH1 vaccine in newly diagnosed glioma. Method: immunoSEQ multiplex PCR; TCRdb's copy keeps in-frame clones and lacks some. In the table there are around 78,000 clones, around 90% of which are singletons. For these receptors, no antigen is known. Time point reported: week 5, during vaccination. It was 300 ug of mutant IDH1 20-mer peptide that made up each vaccine dose, given with topical imiquimod. The sample in question was PBMCs, obtained from a glioma patient whose treatment included an IDH1 peptide vaccine. Every receptor here comes from a woman aged 50 to 60 with glioma.

The V and J genes are TRBV15 and TRBJ2-3, with D unresolved. V shed 6 bases and J shed 2 bases, with 9 bases lying between them. This CDR3 is 13 amino acids long. Germline CDR1 and CDR2: LNHNV and YYDKDF (reference sequence). For the CDR3, the DNA is TGTGCCACCAGTAGACCAGCCACAGATACGCAGTATTTT. Amino acids: CATSRPATDTQYF.

A few counts support this clone. The V call is TRBV28, the J call TRBJ2-3; D not certain. V gave up 6 bases and J gave up 0 bases, with 10 bases separating them. Germline loops: CDR1 MDHEN, CDR2 SYDVKM. The CDR3 spans 14 residues. CDR3 nucleotide sequence: TGTGCCAGCAGCCCTCGGCGGAGCACAGATACGCAGTATTTT. It yields the protein CASSPRRSTDTQYF.

V is TRBV5-1 and J is TRBJ2-3, with 7 bases lining up with TRBD2. Germline CDR1 SGHRS, CDR2 YFSETQ. The length of the CDR3 is 15 residues. Losses at the gene ends were 1 base for V and 4 bases for J; bases not matched to a gene: 6. This CDR3 is CASSLMGGSADTQYF. The CDR3 DNA reads as TGCGCCAGCAGCTTGATGGGCGGGAGCGCAGATACGCAGTATTTT.

The chain joins TRBV19 to TRBJ2-7, with D possibly being TRBD1 (5 bases). The CDR3 has 14 residues. The germline gives CDR1 LNHDA, CDR2 SQIVND (reference sequence). The V gene lost 4 bases and the J gene lost 2 bases, with 12 bases spanning the gap. CDR3 bases: TGTGCCAGTAGTACGTTCGAAGGGGCCTACGAGCAGTACTTC. Protein product: CASSTFEGAYEQYF.

The chain recombines TRBV12-5 with TRBJ2-1; TRBD2 aligns across 7 bases. V was clipped by 2 bases and J by 6 bases; unmatched bases: 7. Germline V gene lookup returns CDR1 LGHNT and CDR2 FRNRAP. The CDR3 is 15 residues long. CDR3 protein: CASGLLAGDGNEQFF. The CDR3 DNA reads TGTGCTAGTGGTTTGCTTGCGGGAGACGGCAATGAGCAGTTCTTC.

This chain joins TRBV9 and TRBJ2-7, with TRBD2 matching over 9 bases. Trimming at V came to 3 bases and at J to 2 bases, leaving 6 bases not matched to a gene. Per germline, CDR1 SGDLS and CDR2 YYNGEE. CDR3 size: 15 residues. The CDR3 DNA sequence: TGTGCCAGCAGCGCTCTAGCGGGGATAACCTACGAGCAGTACTTC. Amino acids: CASSALAGITYEQYF.

V usage is TRBV4-1 and J usage is TRBJ2-3; 12 bases agree with TRBD2. J was trimmed by 4 bases and V by 0 bases; bases with no gene match: 5. The CDR3 runs to 17 residues. The V gene's germline CDR1 is MGHRA and CDR2 YSYEKL. The CDR3 coding sequence is TGCGCCAGCAGCCAAGAGGCGCTAGCGGGAGGGGCAGATACGCAGTATTTT. Translating gives CASSQEALAGGADTQYF.

The gene calls are TRBV18 and TRBJ2-7, with 9 bases matching TRBD1. The ends lost 5 bases at V and 2 bases at J; junction bases unmatched: 4. Germline V lookup: CDR1 KGHSH, CDR2 LQKENI. There are 14 residues in the CDR3. CDR3 sequence: CASSDYRGPYEQYF. Written as DNA, the CDR3 is TGTGCCAGCTCAGATTACAGGGGGCCCTACGAGCAGTACTTC.

The rearrangement joins TRBV5-4 to TRBJ1-1, with TRBD1 identical over 7 bases. The length of the CDR3 is 16 residues. The J segment lost 0 bases and the V segment lost 4 bases, leaving 9 bases of the junction unmatched. Germline CDR1 reads SGHNT; CDR2 reads YYREEE (reference sequence). CDR3 DNA: TGTGCCAGCAGCCCCCCCGGGACAGTCATGAACACTGAAGCTTTCTTT. Protein product: CASSPPGTVMNTEAFF.

The chain is built from TRBV5-7 and TRBJ1-3, with D unclear. TRBV5-7 is an ORF, with its function uncertain. V gave up 0 bases and J gave up 2 bases, with 15 bases separating them. The CDR3 covers 17 residues. Here the CDR3 reads CASSLGTGSVPGNTIYF. In DNA, the CDR3 is TGTGCCAGCAGCTTGGGCACGGGCAGCGTGCCTGGAAACACCATATATTTT.